These 32 T cell receptor beta chains share one sample of origin, sequenced in a study of blood T cells in healthy people across ages. Using a J-beta primer mix together with a sample-barcoded 5' primer, a second PCR was run for about 6 to 12 cycles. Using its own MiXCR run on the 5' RACE reads, TCRdb lists one record per CDR3 protein. The profile covers more than 450,000 distinct CDR3 sequences, with around 27% appearing a single time and approximately 3.6% taken by the ten largest. These data also formed part of another study, on T cells of mothers and their children.

The sample was blood. These TCRs come from a boy aged 2-9 years in good health.

The CDR3 DNA is TGTGCCATCAGCTTACAGGCGTACGAGCAGTACTTC. This encodes CAISLQAYEQYF. The chain recombines TRBV10-3 with TRBJ2-5, with D possibly matching TRBD1 (5 bases). The J call may be incorrect, as the DNA end agrees better with TRBJ2-7. CDR1 ENHRY and CDR2 SYGVKD come from the germline V gene. CDR3 size: 12 residues.

Here the CDR3 DNA reads TGTGCCAGCAGTAAAACCGGGACAGAGTACAATGAGCAGTTCTTC. Its translation is CASSKTGTEYNEQFF. This chain joins TRBV12-3 or TRBV12-4 and TRBJ2-7, with 7 bases fitting TRBD1. Gene TRBJ2-1 matches the end of the DNA better, so the J call may be wrong. The CDR3 has 15 amino acids.

The chain joins TRBV12-3 or TRBV12-4 to TRBJ2-3; 9 bases match TRBD2. The CDR3 has 15 amino acids. V dropped 2 bases and J dropped 4; count of bases not matched to a gene: 4. Written as DNA, the CDR3 is TGTGCCAGCAGTTTACGTGCGGGGGGGCCAGATACGCAGTATTTT. Encoded protein: CASSLRAGGPDTQYF.

The chain carries TRBV10-2 and TRBJ2-5; D perhaps matches TRBD2 (6 bases). The end of the DNA fits TRBJ2-7 better, so the J call may be wrong. Looked up from germline, CDR1 is WSHSY and CDR2 is SAAADI. The CDR3 is 13 amino acids. CDR3 sequence (DNA): TGCGCCAGCACACCGGGAGTCGCTGACGAGCAGTACTTC. It translates to CASTPGVADEQYF.

This clonotype occurred a few times. The V gene is TRBV29-1, the J gene TRBJ2-5; D may be TRBD1 (7 bases). CDR1 is SQVTM, CDR2 ANQGSEA, per germline. The V gene lost 3 bases and the J gene lost 0 bases, with 14 bases spanning the gap. The CDR3 extends over 15 amino acids. The CDR3 DNA sequence: TGCAGCGTTGAGTGGGGGGACAGTTACCAAGAGACCCAGTACTTC. Encoded protein: CSVEWGDSYQETQYF.

The chain is built from TRBV6-2 or TRBV6-3 and TRBJ2-5, with 7 bases aligning to TRBD1. V shed 6 bases and J 1 base; nucleotides not matched to a gene: 5. CDR1 and CDR2 from the germline V gene are MNHEY and SVGEGT. This CDR3 is 14 amino acids long. The chain's CDR3 is CASRESGGQETQYF. The CDR3 DNA follows: TGTGCCAGCAGAGAATCAGGGGGCCAAGAGACCCAGTACTTC.

This chain links TRBV28 with TRBJ2-1; D possibly corresponds to TRBD1 (5 bases). Trimming removed 3 bases from V and 0 bases from J, with 12 bases in between. The CDR3 runs to 16 residues. Germline V gene data show CDR1 as MDHEN and CDR2 as SYDVKM. CDR3 amino acids: CASSFAQGLSYNEQFF. The DNA for the CDR3 is TGTGCCAGCAGTTTCGCTCAGGGTCTCTCCTACAATGAGCAGTTCTTC.

This clonotype was observed a few times. The J gene is TRBJ2-5, the V gene TRBV20-1; tentative D call: TRBD2 (6 bases). Matching the DNA end better, TRBJ2-1 makes the J call doubtful. This CDR3 is 14 amino acids long. CDR1 and CDR2 (germline): DFQATT, SNEGSKA (reference sequence). The CDR3 loop reads CSANWGTLGSEQFF. CDR3 coding DNA: TGCAGTGCTAATTGGGGGACTTTAGGCAGTGAGCAGTTCTTC.

The CDR3 protein is CASSPPGQGYNQPQHF. In DNA form, the CDR3 reads TGTGCCAGCAGTCCTCCGGGACAGGGTTACAATCAGCCCCAGCATTTT. The gene calls are TRBV27 and TRBJ1-5, with 9 bases matching TRBD1. V was clipped by 5 bases and J by 3 bases; unmatched bases: 8. CDR1 is MNHEY and CDR2 is SMNVEV in the germline V gene (reference sequence). The CDR3 is 16 amino acids.

This clonotype was seen a handful of times. The gene calls are TRBV7-8 and TRBJ2-7; 10 bases agree with TRBD2. CDR3 size: 17 residues. CDR1 SGHVS and CDR2 FQNEAQ come from the germline V gene. V lost 1 base, J lost 1 base, and 7 bases stayed unmatched. This chain's CDR3 is CASSLGHLAGASYEQYF. The DNA for the CDR3 is TGTGCCAGCAGCTTAGGGCATCTAGCGGGAGCTTCCTACGAGCAGTACTTC.

The chain combines TRBV6-5 with TRBJ2-3; D is possibly TRBD2 (7 bases). CDR1 and CDR2 (germline): MNHEY, SVGAGI. Deletions cut 4 bases from V and 5 bases from J, with 19 bases between. This CDR3 is built from 16 residues. CDR3 nucleotides: TGTGCCAGCAGTTTATTCCTGGGGGGGCCTGAAGATACGCAGTATTTT. This gives the protein CASSLFLGGPEDTQYF.

The table lists this clonotype with many counts. The chain joins TRBV28 to TRBJ2-5; D is uncertain. CDR1 is MDHEN, CDR2 SYDVKM, per germline. The CDR3 has 11 residues. The ends were cut back, 6 bases at V and 3 bases at J, with 5 bases in the middle. CDR3: CASRKEETQYF. In DNA, the CDR3 is TGTGCCAGCAGGAAAGAAGAGACCCAGTACTTC.

Regarding this clonotype: Lacking the conserved final phenylalanine or tryptophan, this CDR3 likely reflects a read error. The rearrangement joins TRBV12-3 or TRBV12-4 to TRBJ2-3; D might be TRBD2 (5 bases). The CDR3 is made up of 14 amino acids. The CDR3 sequence is CASSPPSSTDAQYS. The CDR3 bases are TGTGCCAGCAGTCCCCCATCTAGCACAGATGCGCAGTATTCT.

This clonotype was detected a few times. This rearrangement joins TRBV7-2 to TRBJ2-3; D may be TRBD1 or TRBD2 (6 bases each). The germline CDR1 and CDR2 sequences are SGHTA and FQGNSA. V lost 2 bases and J lost 2, with 20 bases in between. The CDR3 extends over 18 amino acids. For the CDR3, the DNA is TGTGCCAGCAGCTTACGCTGGGACGTCCGGGGGCACACAGATACGCAGTATTTT. Encoded protein: CASSLRWDVRGHTDTQYF.

This sequence joins TRBV7-2 and TRBJ1-2; D perhaps matches TRBD1 (6 bases). Germline-derived CDR1 and CDR2 are SGHTA and FQGNSA. CDR3 length: 14 amino acids. Trimming stripped 1 base from V and 8 bases from J, with 14 bases between. The DNA of the CDR3 is TGTGCCAGCAGCTTAGGGGGGGACATGTTGGGCTACACCTTC. Its protein product is CASSLGGDMLGYTF.

In this sample, this clonotype turned up a few times. This chain uses TRBV15 with TRBJ2-5; maybe TRBD1 (6 bases). The ends were cut back, 0 bases at V and 5 bases at J, with 19 bases in the middle. Germline CDR1 LNHNV, CDR2 YYDKDF (reference sequence). The CDR3 loop spans 17 amino acids. The CDR3 nucleotides read TGTGCCACCAGCAGAGATGGCACAGGGTCCGTTTGGGAGACCCAGTACTTC. It yields the protein CATSRDGTGSVWETQYF.

This clonotype was seen a few times. The germline gene is not matched at one end of the junction; a read error may be the cause. The gene calls are TRBV19 and TRBJ2-7; 8 bases are a match to TRBD2. This CDR3 is 14 amino acids long. Germline V CDR1 and CDR2: LNHDA, SQIVND (reference sequence). CDR3 protein: CASSPGAGDPEQYF. The DNA of the CDR3 is TGTGCCAGTAGCCCGGGAGCGGGAGACCCCGAGCAGTACTTT.

The V gene is TRBV4-1, the J gene TRBJ2-5; TRBD2 matches at 8 bases. Germline V lookup: CDR1 MGHRA, CDR2 YSYEKL. V lost 0 bases and J lost 1; bases outside the gene matches: 7. CDR3 size: 17 residues. The CDR3 region has the DNA TGCGCCAGCAGCCAAGAGGAACTAGCGGCCCGCCAAGAGACCCAGTACTTC. Its protein product is CASSQEELAARQETQYF.

V usage is TRBV6-2 or TRBV6-3 and J usage is TRBJ2-1, with D possibly being TRBD2 (6 bases). From germline, CDR1 is MNHEY and CDR2 SVGEGT. CDR3 size: 14 residues. Trimming pared 2 bases from V and 7 bases from J, leaving 12 bases between. The CDR3 DNA reads TGTGCCAGCAGTTACCAGCGGGTGTCGAATGAGCAGTTCTTC. It specifies CASSYQRVSNEQFF.

The J gene is TRBJ2-2, the V gene TRBV4-1; no definite D call. Trimming pared 4 bases from V and 3 bases from J, leaving 12 bases between. This CDR3 region has 15 residues. Germline V CDR1 and CDR2: MGHRA, YSYEKL. CDR3 sequence: CASSPWQADTGELFF. DNA for the CDR3: TGCGCCAGCAGCCCGTGGCAGGCCGACACCGGGGAGCTGTTTTTT.

This clonotype was seen only a few times. The chain is built from TRBV20-1 and TRBJ1-1; a weak D match, TRBD1 (5 bases). V dropped 0 bases and J dropped 11 bases, with 22 bases sitting between them. The germline gives CDR1 DFQATT, CDR2 SNEGSKA (reference sequence). The CDR3 is made up of 15 amino acids. CDR3 in DNA: TGCAGTGCTAGAGAGGGCCAGGGAATCAATGAAGGGGCTTTCTTT. Protein sequence: CSAREGQGINEGAFF.

The chain recombines TRBV7-9 with TRBJ1-5; the D gene is possibly TRBD1 (6 bases). CDR1 and CDR2 from the germline V gene are SEHNR and FQNEAQ (reference sequence). The V gene lost 5 bases and the J gene lost 8 bases, with 13 bases spanning the gap. This CDR3 spans 13 amino acids. The CDR3 region has the DNA TGTGCCAGCAGCGTAGGGGGGCCCAAGCCCCAGCATTTT. Translation gives CASSVGGPKPQHF.

This chain links TRBV7-8 with TRBJ2-3; 9 nucleotides match TRBD2. With V trimmed by 5 bases and J by 3 bases, 15 bases remained unmatched. The CDR3 covers 18 residues. Germline V gives CDR1 SGHVS, CDR2 FQNEAQ. CDR3 residues: CASSRQGGAGGFTDTQYF. CDR3 DNA sequence: TGTGCCAGCAGCCGCCAGGGAGGGGCGGGGGGGTTTACAGATACGCAGTATTTT.

The genes are TRBV10-3 and TRBJ2-5; 10 positions agree with TRBD1. The end of the DNA fits TRBJ2-1 better, so the J call may be wrong. The CDR3 consists of 15 residues. Per the germline V gene, CDR1 is ENHRY and CDR2 is SYGVKD. The CDR3 DNA sequence: TGTGCCATCAGTTTCTGGGACAGGGGATCCAATGAGCAGTTCTTC. Its protein is CAISFWDRGSNEQFF.

This chain joins TRBV20-1 and TRBJ1-4, with unresolved D. The CDR3 runs 13 residues. Trimming took off 3 bases at V and 5 bases at J, with 10 bases between the two ends. Looked up from germline, CDR1 is DFQATT and CDR2 is SNEGSKA (reference sequence). CDR3 in DNA: TGCAGTGCTAGGGAAGGATTGAATGAAAAACTGTTTTTT. Its translation is CSAREGLNEKLFF.

This clonotype was found once. The chain combines TRBV7-2 with TRBJ2-5, with D possibly matching TRBD1 (6 bases). CDR1 and CDR2 (germline): SGHTA, FQGNSA. Trimming stripped 4 bases from V and 4 bases from J, with 28 bases between. The CDR3 loop spans 19 amino acids. In nucleotides, the CDR3 is TGTGCCAGCAGCTCGTACAGGGAATTGGTCGGGTCCGACGGAGAGACCCAGTACTTC. As protein: CASSSYRELVGSDGETQYF.

This chain uses TRBV12-3 or TRBV12-4 with TRBJ1-2; tentatively, D is TRBD1 (6 bases). V shed 3 bases and J shed 3 bases, with 11 bases lying between them. The CDR3 sequence is 14 residues long. The CDR3 protein is CASSFGTTHYGYTF. For the CDR3, the DNA is TGTGCCAGCAGTTTCGGGACAACTCACTATGGCTACACCTTC.

CDR3 sequence: CASSHPGTGNEKLFF. CDR3 nucleotides: TGCGCCAGCAGCCACCCCGGGACAGGAAATGAAAAACTGTTTTTT. The chain joins TRBV4-3 to TRBJ1-4; 8 nucleotides agree with TRBD1. With V trimmed by 3 bases and J by 5 bases, 5 bases remained unmatched. The CDR3 has 15 residues. The germline V gene encodes CDR1 LGHNA and CDR2 YSLEER.

This clonotype was seen more than once but under ten times. The V gene is TRBV7-2, the J gene TRBJ2-4, with D perhaps TRBD1 (6 bases). The germline V gene encodes CDR1 SGHTA and CDR2 FQGNSA. This CDR3 region has 15 residues. V dropped 3 bases and J dropped 1 base, with 10 bases sitting between them. The CDR3 DNA reads TGTGCCAGCAGCTTTACAGGGACCGCCAAAAACATTCAGTACTTC. It yields the protein CASSFTGTAKNIQYF.

This clonotype came up a few times. The chain recombines TRBV11-2 with TRBJ2-7; 8 bases match TRBD2. Germline V gene lookup returns CDR1 SGHAT and CDR2 FQNNGV. V shed 2 bases and J 4 bases; nucleotides not matched to a gene: 10. There are 16 residues in the CDR3. CDR3 region: CASSLRSGGGPYEQYF. In DNA form, the CDR3 reads TGTGCCAGCAGCTTACGTTCCGGCGGGGGGCCTTACGAGCAGTACTTC.

The table lists this clonotype with many counts. The V and J genes are TRBV7-9 and TRBJ1-5; D is possibly TRBD1 (5 bases). V lost 5 bases to trimming and J lost 0 bases, with 11 bases between them. This CDR3 has 15 amino acids. CDR1 is SEHNR, CDR2 FQNEAQ, per germline (reference sequence). The CDR3 protein is CASSADGTSNQPQHF. The CDR3 DNA follows: TGTGCCAGCAGCGCAGATGGGACTAGCAATCAGCCCCAGCATTTT.

This clonotype turned up a few times. The chain joins TRBV11-2 to TRBJ2-1; D is perhaps TRBD2 (5 bases). Trimming took off 5 bases at V and 10 bases at J, with 9 bases between the two ends. The CDR3 loop spans 11 amino acids. CDR1 SGHAT and CDR2 FQNNGV come from the germline V gene. This CDR3 reads CASSASGEQFF. The CDR3 DNA reads TGTGCCAGCAGCGCCTCGGGGGAGCAGTTCTTC.